The 18 T cell receptor beta chains presented below share a single source sample, sequenced in a study of cytomegalovirus exposure and HLA in healthy donors (dated by TCRdb to the late 2010s). The library was generated by the immunoSEQ multiplex PCR assay. For the multiplex PCR, a mixture combining 60 forward primers for TCR Vbeta segments and 13 reverse primers for TCR Jbeta segments was used. TCRdb's version of the immuneACCESS table is confined to in-frame rearrangements and falls short of the full clone set. An unresolved V gene accounts for under half of the shortfall where checked; the remainder is of unknown origin. The sample data list approximately 100,000 clones, and approximately 80% of these were observed just once. 4.9% of the sample goes to the ten largest clones. The material sequenced was PBMCs. These receptors were obtained from a woman between 35 and 50 years old in good health and CMV-seronegative.

The chain couples TRBV7-9 to TRBJ2-1, with a tentative D call TRBD2 (6 bases). The CDR3 is 16 residues long. Trimming removed 5 bases at V and 8 bases at J, with 22 bases between. CDR1 is SEHNR and CDR2 is FQNEAQ in the germline V gene (reference sequence). The CDR3 loop reads CASSTSGTPLGHEQFF. The DNA of the CDR3 is TGTGCCAGCAGCACTTCCGGGACTCCCCTGGGGCATGAGCAGTTCTTC. The complete variable domain, with remaining parts taken from reference TRBV7-9 and TRBJ2-1, reads DTGVSQNPRHKITKRGQNVTFRCDPISEHNRLYWYRQTLGQGPEFLTYFQNEAQLEKSRLLSDRFSAERPKGSFSTLEIQRTEQGDSAMYLCASSTSGTPLGHEQFFGPGTRLTVL.

The rearrangement links TRBV7-9 to TRBJ1-2; 7 bases map to TRBD1. This CDR3 has 17 amino acids. The ends lost 7 bases at V and 5 bases at J; junction bases unmatched: 19. Germline V gives CDR1 SEHNR, CDR2 FQNEAQ (reference sequence). The CDR3 sequence: CASTIFPFGTVIYGYTF. The CDR3 nucleotides are TGTGCCAGCACCATTTTCCCCTTTGGGACAGTAATTTATGGCTACACCTTC. Full variable domain (rest looked up from reference TRBV7-9 and TRBJ1-2): DTGVSQNPRHKITKRGQNVTFRCDPISEHNRLYWYRQTLGQGPEFLTYFQNEAQLEKSRLLSDRFSAERPKGSFSTLEIQRTEQGDSAMYLCASTIFPFGTVIYGYTFGSGTRLTVV.

The rearrangement links TRBV9 to TRBJ1-1; a weak D match, TRBD1 (5 bases). The CDR3 totals 15 residues. From germline, CDR1 is SGDLS and CDR2 YYNGEE. Trimming pared 0 bases from V and 3 bases from J, leaving 12 bases between. The CDR3 loop reads CASSVAQGSDTEAFF. CDR3 bases: TGTGCCAGCAGCGTAGCTCAGGGTTCAGACACTGAAGCTTTCTTT. Variable domain in full (rest from reference TRBV9 and TRBJ1-1): DSGVTQTPKHLITATGQRVTLRCSPRSGDLSVYWYQQSLDQGLQFLIQYYNGEERAKGNILERFSAQQFPDLHSELNLSSLELGDSALYFCASSVAQGSDTEAFFGQGTRLTVV.

The V call is TRBV5-1, the J call TRBJ2-1, with 7 bases fitting TRBD2. The germline CDR1 and CDR2 sequences are SGHRS and YFSETQ. This CDR3 region has 15 residues. The J segment lost 4 bases and the V segment lost 0 bases, leaving 4 bases of the junction unmatched. The CDR3 loop is CASSLVGEGYNEQFF. The CDR3 nucleotides read TGCGCCAGCAGCTTGGTGGGGGAGGGGTACAATGAGCAGTTCTTC.

The V call is TRBV5-1, the J call TRBJ2-5; 8 bases fit TRBD2. Germline assignment: CDR1 SGHRS and CDR2 YFSETQ. V trimming: 4 bases; J trimming: 3 bases; junction bases outside the gene matches: 5. This CDR3 has 14 amino acids. CDR3 protein: CASSDGGAEETQYF. CDR3 sequence (DNA): TGCGCCAGCAGCGACGGGGGGGCGGAAGAGACCCAGTACTTC.

This sequence joins TRBV6-5 and TRBJ2-1; no reliable D call. The length of the CDR3 is 14 residues. V dropped 10 bases and J dropped 1 base, with 14 bases sitting between them. From germline, CDR1 is MNHEY and CDR2 SVGAGI. CDR3 in DNA: TGTGCCACAGGTTCCGGAAAGTCCTACAATGAGCAGTTCTTC. It encodes CATGSGKSYNEQFF.

V is TRBV10-1 and J is TRBJ1-5, with D perhaps TRBD1 (5 bases). There are 17 residues in the CDR3. Per germline, CDR1 WNHNN and CDR2 SYGVQD (reference sequence). Trimming shortened V by 6 bases and J by 0 bases, and 18 bases separated the two germline ends. The CDR3 sequence: CASSLSTTGDSNQPQHF. CDR3 nucleotides: TGCGCCAGCAGCTTGAGTACCACAGGAGATAGCAATCAGCCCCAGCATTTT.

CDR3 amino acids: CASSQDRRTGFPYEQYF. The CDR3 DNA sequence: TGCGCCAGCAGCCAAGATCGAAGGACAGGGTTTCCCTACGAGCAGTACTTC. The J gene is TRBJ2-7, the V gene TRBV4-1, with TRBD1 matching 8 bases. CDR1 MGHRA and CDR2 YSYEKL come from the germline V gene. This CDR3 has 17 amino acids. V shed 0 bases and J 2 bases; nucleotides not matched to a gene: 9.

The CDR3 is CASSRGTYNEQFF. The CDR3 nucleotides are TGTGCCAGCAGCAGGGGGACCTACAATGAGCAGTTCTTC. The chain carries TRBV5-6 and TRBJ2-1, with D maybe TRBD1 (6 bases). The V gene lost 4 bases and the J gene lost 2 bases, with 7 bases spanning the gap. The CDR3 is made up of 13 amino acids. CDR1 and CDR2 from the germline V gene are SGHDT and YYEEEE.

The chain carries TRBV13 and TRBJ2-7, with 9 bases matching TRBD1. The CDR3 has 16 amino acids. The germline gives CDR1 PRHDT, CDR2 FYEKMQ (reference sequence). J lost 5 bases, V lost 5 bases, and 13 bases had no gene match. The chain's CDR3 is CASSVYNRDREDEQYF. The DNA of the CDR3 is TGTGCCAGCAGCGTTTATAACCGGGACAGGGAGGACGAGCAGTACTTC.

The rearrangement links TRBV27 to TRBJ1-1; D uncertain. Looked up from germline, CDR1 is MNHEY and CDR2 is SMNVEV (reference sequence). The ends were cut back, 4 bases at V and 3 bases at J, with 12 bases in the middle. The length of the CDR3 is 14 residues. The chain's CDR3 is CASSSHGEHTEAFF. The CDR3, as DNA: TGTGCCAGCAGTTCTCACGGGGAACACACTGAAGCTTTCTTT.

The chain uses TRBV30 and TRBJ1-4, with a weak D call TRBD1 (6 bases). The CDR3 covers 15 residues. Germline V lookup: CDR1 GTSNPN, CDR2 SVGIG (reference sequence). V lost 3 bases and J 6 bases, leaving 17 bases between the germline ends. CDR3 loop: CAWSGHGGLYEKLFF. The CDR3 DNA follows: TGTGCCTGGAGCGGCCACGGGGGGCTATATGAAAAACTGTTTTTT. The full variable domain, rest sourced from reference TRBV30 and TRBJ1-4, is SQTIHQWPATLVQPVGSPLSLECTVEGTSNPNLYWYRQAAGRGLQLLFYSVGIGQISSEVPQNLSASRPQDRQFILSSKKLLLSDSGFYLCAWSGHGGLYEKLFFGSGTQLSVL.

By share, this clone counts as hyperexpanded. This specimen includes other DNA sequences encoding the same CDR3. The chain has TRBV7-2 and TRBJ2-1; D might be TRBD2 (5 bases). V gave up 2 bases and J gave up 4 bases, with 18 bases separating them. CDR3 size: 17 residues. CDR1 is SGHTA and CDR2 is FQGNSA in the germline V gene. CDR3 nucleotides: TGTGCCAGCAGCTTAACCGGGTTCCTGGGAGAATACAATGAGCAGTTCTTC. This gives the protein CASSLTGFLGEYNEQFF. Variable domain in full (rest from reference TRBV7-2 and TRBJ2-1): GAGVSQSPSNKVTEKGKDVELRCDPISGHTALYWYRQSLGQGLEFLIYFQGNSAPDKSGLPSDRFSAERTGGSVSTLTIQRTQQEDSAVYLCASSLTGFLGEYNEQFFGPGTRLTVL.

This chain uses TRBV5-1 with TRBJ1-1; no clear D. Germline V CDR1 and CDR2: SGHRS, YFSETQ. CDR3 length: 16 residues. V shed 2 bases and J shed 0 bases, with 14 bases lying between them. The CDR3 bases are TGCGCCAGCAGCTTCTGGGAGGGCAGGTTGAACACTGAAGCTTTCTTT. Its protein product is CASSFWEGRLNTEAFF.

The CDR3 DNA follows: TGTGCCAGCAGTCCGGGGGGTGGGTTCGGAAACACCATATATTTT. Translated: CASSPGGGFGNTIYF. V is TRBV25-1 and J is TRBJ1-3, with D possibly TRBD1 on 5 matching bases. CDR3 length: 15 residues. Germline CDR1 reads MGHDK; CDR2 reads SYGVNS. V was cut by 5 bases and J by 4 bases, with 15 bases left in between.

The chain uses TRBV7-2 and TRBJ2-2; perhaps TRBD1 as D (6 bases). The germline V gene has CDR1 SGHTA and CDR2 FQGNSA. There are 17 residues in the CDR3. V lost 2 bases and J lost 3, with 16 bases in between. This CDR3 reads CASSLMVPRGYTGELFF. The DNA of the CDR3 is TGTGCCAGCAGCTTAATGGTCCCGAGGGGGTACACCGGGGAGCTGTTTTTT.

This rearrangement joins TRBV30 to TRBJ2-1; TRBD2 aligns across 9 bases. The germline V gene encodes CDR1 GTSNPN and CDR2 SVGIG (reference sequence). The J segment lost 8 bases and the V segment lost 1 base, leaving 12 bases of the junction unmatched. The CDR3 contains 16 residues. CDR3 nucleotide sequence: TGTGCCTGGAGTGAGGGTAGCGGGGGCCTTTTGGATGAGCAGTTCTTC. It yields the protein CAWSEGSGGLLDEQFF.

The V gene is TRBV20-1, the J gene TRBJ1-1, with D unclear. This CDR3 has 11 residues. The germline V gene encodes CDR1 DFQATT and CDR2 SNEGSKA (reference sequence). Trimming pared 3 bases from V and 9 bases from J, leaving 11 bases between. The CDR3 protein is CSASRTGKAFF. CDR3 coding DNA: TGCAGTGCTAGCCGGACGGGAAAAGCTTTCTTT.